Listed below are T cell receptor beta chains from one sample, sequenced in a study of shared clonotypes between healthy human individuals. Generated by immunoSEQ multiplex PCR, the TCRdb table keeps only in-frame clones and is missing some. Of hundreds of thousands of clones in the sample, around four fifths were seen once. The sequenced material came from memory CD4+ T cells sorted from blood. The receptors originated from a man aged 25-45 years in good health. CDR3s include the opening cysteine and the closing phenylalanine or tryptophan. Each record gives: V gene, CDR3 length, CDR3 protein.

>TRBV5-1|13
CASSSGLAETQYF
>TRBV2|14
CASRVNDYSYEQYF
>TRBV2|15
CASLDRGLGTGELFF
>TRBV15|15
CATSRDRSGQGEQYF
>TRBV29-1|11
CSSRFAGELFF
>TRBV7-2|14
CASSQTGQTYEQYF
>TRBV20-1|11
CSALRGQYQFF
>TRBV7-9|14
CASTRAQGRDIQYF
>TRBV7-8|16
CASCPFGLANQETQYF
>TRBV30|14
CACSGTSGTDTQYF
>TRBV9|17
CASSVVGGTGGYNEQFF
>TRBV11-2|15
CASSQDPSSTYEQYF
>TRBV29-1|14
CSVRAGTQTYEQYF
>TRBV15|15
CATVPDAVSYNEQFF
>TRBV7-9|13
CASSNTRVPKQFF
>TRBV2|14
CASSGWQGTDTQYF
>TRBV11-2|15
CASSPAGGFGETQYF
>TRBV7-2|13
CASSLNRGNEQFF
>TRBV18|17
CASSPQGGRNSNQPQHF
>TRBV5-6|15
CASSSPDRLGDTQYF
>TRBV5-1|16
CASSLARGQGPETQYF
>TRBV28|14
CASREGTTTDTQYF
>TRBV5-1|18
CASSLDWGARADNNEQFF
>TRBV6-5|14
CASRERQGGQPQHF
>TRBV7-9|14
CASSLSSAPDEAFF
>TRBV2|11
CAIKSYNEQFF
>TRBV25-1|16
CASSAFGQPSTDTQYF
>TRBV18|15
CASSPQPSGRAEQFF
>TRBV11-2|12
CASSSTGATQYF
>TRBV7-2|15
CASSLAPDHLDTQYF
>TRBV6-1|17
CASSEDVGWARSQPQHF
>TRBV5-5|15
CASSHDRVSTDTQYF
>TRBV2|12
CATVGGQREQFF
>TRBV15|22
CATSRGLVGNLGPQKGTGELFF
>TRBV14|16
CASSQQAGWSYNEQFF
>TRBV5-6|11
CASSFTVEQFF
>TRBV6-6|14
CASRTNRGRSPLHF
>TRBV11-1|12
CASSPGRDTQYF
>TRBV7-8|12
CASSLVGEGYTF
>TRBV6-5|16
CASSYRTGGAGYEQYF
>TRBV6-5|14
CASSSTRVGNTIYF
>TRBV7-3|15
CASSGGQSSYNEQFF
>TRBV28|15
CASSSTDRGHQPQHF
>TRBV5-1|21
CASSLEIKKGQAFSFNYEQYF
>TRBV5-4|15
CASSFLRGLQETQYF
>TRBV15|15
CATSRDRAQNQPQHF